A selection of T cell receptor beta chains follows, all from one sample in a study of T cell changes during pregnancy in multiple sclerosis. Produced via immunoSEQ multiplex PCR; TCRdb's table is partial and in-frame only. The table has some 17,000 clones, roughly 83% seen once; the top ten hold about a sixth. The sample was CD8+ T cells from peripheral blood mononuclear cells, taken in the third trimester of pregnancy. The receptor source for this set is a female donor in good health, enrolled as a control in a pregnancy study. Each CDR3 is given with its conserved first and last residue. D genes are given only for firm matches. Rows may omit the clone size; those that give it use once, few, many or a size class.

CDR3 protein: CASTLRDTNNEQFF
CDR3 DNA: TGTGCCAGCACCTTACGGGATACTAACAATGAGCAGTTCTTC
V gene: TRBV5-6
J gene: TRBJ2-1
D gene: .
clone size: .

CDR3 protein: CASSGWGEEQFF
CDR3 DNA: TGTGCCAGCAGTGGATGGGGAGAGGAGCAGTTCTTC
V gene: TRBV2
J gene: TRBJ2-1
D gene: .
clone size: .

CDR3 protein: CASSGDRLLDEQYF
CDR3 DNA: TGTGCCAGCTCAGGGGACAGGCTCCTCGACGAGCAGTACTTC
V gene: TRBV7-9
J gene: TRBJ2-7
D gene: TRBD1
clone size: .

CDR3 protein: CASSHGTWGSEQYF
CDR3 DNA: TGTGCCAGCAGCCACGGGACATGGGGATCAGAGCAGTACTTC
V gene: TRBV14
J gene: TRBJ2-7
D gene: .
clone size: .

CDR3 protein: CSVEARYGYTF
CDR3 DNA: TGCAGCGTTGAAGCCCGGTATGGCTACACCTTC
V gene: TRBV29-1
J gene: TRBJ1-2
D gene: .
clone size: .

CDR3 protein: CASSFPSGKILSQETQYF
CDR3 DNA: TGTGCCAGCAGCTTCCCTAGCGGGAAGATATTATCCCAAGAGACCCAGTACTTC
V gene: TRBV7-9
J gene: TRBJ2-5
D gene: TRBD2
clone size: .

CDR3 protein: CASSAPGQGAWEQYF
CDR3 DNA: TGCGCCAGCAGCGCTCCGGGACAGGGGGCATGGGAGCAGTACTTC
V gene: TRBV5-1
J gene: TRBJ2-7
D gene: TRBD1
clone size: once

CDR3 protein: CASSLGLAGTSSYNEQFF
CDR3 DNA: TGTGCCAGCAGCTTAGGTCTAGCGGGAACGAGCTCCTACAATGAGCAGTTCTTC
V gene: TRBV7-6
J gene: TRBJ2-1
D gene: TRBD2
clone size: .

CDR3 protein: CASSTVIRQYF
CDR3 DNA: TGTGCCAGTAGTACAGTAATCCGGCAGTATTTT
V gene: TRBV19
J gene: TRBJ2-3
D gene: .
clone size: .

CDR3 protein: CASSILEMGGLVTDTQYF
CDR3 DNA: TGTGCCAGTAGTATCTTGGAGATGGGAGGGCTAGTCACAGATACGCAGTATTTT
V gene: TRBV19
J gene: TRBJ2-3
D gene: TRBD2
clone size: .

CDR3 protein: CAISTPGLGLYNEQFF
CDR3 DNA: TGTGCCATCAGTACACCGGGACTCGGACTTTACAATGAGCAGTTCTTC
V gene: TRBV10-3
J gene: TRBJ2-1
D gene: .
clone size: .

CDR3 protein: CASSVGDSTEAFF
CDR3 DNA: TGTGCCAGCAGTGTGGGGGACTCCACTGAAGCTTTCTTT
V gene: TRBV2
J gene: TRBJ1-1
D gene: .
clone size: .

CDR3 protein: CAWNLAGGTDTQYF
CDR3 DNA: TGTGCCTGGAATCTAGCGGGAGGGACAGATACGCAGTATTTT
V gene: TRBV30
J gene: TRBJ2-3
D gene: TRBD2
clone size: .

CDR3 protein: CASSRLATDTQYF
CDR3 DNA: TGCGCCAGCAGCCGACTAGCCACAGATACGCAGTATTTT
V gene: TRBV4-3
J gene: TRBJ2-3
D gene: TRBD2
clone size: few

CDR3 protein: CASSYGTGVTREQYF
CDR3 DNA: TGTGCCAGCAGTTACGGGACAGGGGTGACCCGCGAGCAGTACTTC
V gene: TRBV6-5
J gene: TRBJ2-7
D gene: TRBD1
clone size: few

CDR3 protein: CASWTGWGDEQFF
CDR3 DNA: TGTGCCAGCTGGACAGGGTGGGGTGATGAGCAGTTCTTC
V gene: TRBV27
J gene: TRBJ2-1
D gene: TRBD1
clone size: .

CDR3 protein: CASSEARRTLRGEQYF
CDR3 DNA: TGTGCCAGCAGTGAAGCGCGGCGTACATTAAGGGGTGAGCAGTACTTC
V gene: TRBV2
J gene: TRBJ2-7
D gene: .
clone size: medium-sized

CDR3 protein: CASSPVQALQETQYF
CDR3 DNA: TGTGCCAGCAGCCCCGTACAGGCGCTCCAAGAGACCCAGTACTTC
V gene: TRBV6-5
J gene: TRBJ2-5
D gene: .
clone size: .

CDR3 protein: CASSRRGGGWQYF
CDR3 DNA: TGTGCCAGCAGCCGGAGGGGGGGCGGGTGGCAGTACTTC
V gene: TRBV5-6
J gene: TRBJ2-7
D gene: .
clone size: .

CDR3 protein: CASRTGTSGSGSTDTQYF
CDR3 DNA: TGTGCCAGCAGGACCGGGACTAGCGGGAGTGGGAGCACAGATACGCAGTATTTT
V gene: TRBV9
J gene: TRBJ2-3
D gene: TRBD2
clone size: .

CDR3 protein: CASSPPVRGGSTDTQYF
CDR3 DNA: TGTGCCAGCTCACCACCGGTCCGGGGGGGAAGCACAGATACGCAGTATTTT
V gene: TRBV18
J gene: TRBJ2-3
D gene: TRBD2
clone size: once

CDR3 protein: CAIRLADETQYF
CDR3 DNA: TGTGCCATCAGACTAGCGGACGAGACCCAGTACTTC
V gene: TRBV10-3
J gene: TRBJ2-5
D gene: TRBD2
clone size: .

CDR3 protein: CASRGSWPKREQYF
CDR3 DNA: TGTGCCAGCAGGGGGTCTTGGCCCAAGCGGGAGCAGTACTTC
V gene: TRBV7-2
J gene: TRBJ2-7
D gene: .
clone size: .

CDR3 protein: CASSLAGKNTEAFF
CDR3 DNA: TGTGCCAGCAGCTTAGCCGGGAAGAACACTGAAGCTTTCTTT
V gene: TRBV7-8
J gene: TRBJ1-1
D gene: .
clone size: .

CDR3 protein: CASALGGDTEAFF
CDR3 DNA: TGTGCTAGTGCCTTGGGGGGGGACACTGAAGCTTTCTTT
V gene: TRBV12-5
J gene: TRBJ1-1
D gene: .
clone size: .

CDR3 protein: CASSPVPGLAGVYNEQFF
CDR3 DNA: TGTGCCAGCAGTCCCGTTCCTGGACTAGCGGGAGTTTACAATGAGCAGTTCTTC
V gene: TRBV27
J gene: TRBJ2-1
D gene: TRBD2
clone size: once

CDR3 protein: CASSAGTGSGSNQPQHF
CDR3 DNA: TGTGCCAGCAGCGCCGGGACAGGGTCGGGTAGCAATCAGCCCCAGCATTTT
V gene: TRBV5-8
J gene: TRBJ1-5
D gene: TRBD1
clone size: .

CDR3 protein: CAWQGGATDTQYF
CDR3 DNA: TGTGCCTGGCAAGGGGGAGCCACAGATACGCAGTATTTT
V gene: TRBV30
J gene: TRBJ2-3
D gene: .
clone size: .

CDR3 protein: CASSRDTTDTQYF
CDR3 DNA: TGTGCCAGCTCCCGGGACACCACAGATACGCAGTATTTT
V gene: TRBV18
J gene: TRBJ2-3
D gene: .
clone size: .

CDR3 protein: CASSLLNSGGIEQFF
CDR3 DNA: TGTGCCAGCAGCTTGTTGAATAGCGGGGGGATTGAGCAGTTCTTC
V gene: TRBV5-6
J gene: TRBJ2-1
D gene: TRBD2
clone size: .

CDR3 protein: CASSSGQGWTGELFF
CDR3 DNA: TGTGCCAGCAGCTCGGGACAGGGGTGGACCGGGGAGCTGTTTTTT
V gene: TRBV11-2
J gene: TRBJ2-2
D gene: TRBD1
clone size: few

CDR3 protein: CASSHPRAGRVGGVYGYTF
CDR3 DNA: TGTGCCAGCAGCCACCCGAGGGCTGGGCGAGTGGGGGGGGTCTATGGCTACACCTTC
V gene: TRBV4-2
J gene: TRBJ1-2
D gene: .
clone size: .

CDR3 protein: CASSADRANEKLFF
CDR3 DNA: TGTGCCAGTAGTGCCGACAGGGCTAATGAAAAACTGTTTTTT
V gene: TRBV19
J gene: TRBJ1-4
D gene: TRBD1
clone size: .

CDR3 protein: CASSKGWGQLYEQYF
CDR3 DNA: TGTGCCAGCAGTAAAGGATGGGGGCAGCTCTACGAGCAGTACTTC
V gene: TRBV6-1
J gene: TRBJ2-7
D gene: .
clone size: .

CDR3 protein: CASNQGGRLNTEAFF
CDR3 DNA: TGTGCCAGCAACCAGGGGGGCAGGTTGAACACTGAAGCTTTCTTT
V gene: TRBV6-5
J gene: TRBJ1-1
D gene: TRBD1
clone size: .

CDR3 protein: CASRLPRGGQTGELFF
CDR3 DNA: TGTGCAAGTCGCTTACCCCGGGGGGGCCAAACCGGGGAGCTGTTTTTT
V gene: TRBV12-2
J gene: TRBJ2-2
D gene: .
clone size: .

CDR3 protein: CASSSGPRTSGGLGTDTQYF
CDR3 DNA: TGTGCCAGTAGTAGTGGGCCGCGGACTAGCGGGGGCCTGGGGACAGATACGCAGTATTTT
V gene: TRBV19
J gene: TRBJ2-3
D gene: TRBD2
clone size: .

CDR3 protein: CASSTLGQGAWEQYF
CDR3 DNA: TGTGCCAGCAGCACCCTAGGACAGGGGGCGTGGGAGCAGTACTTC
V gene: TRBV6-6
J gene: TRBJ2-7
D gene: TRBD1
clone size: .

CDR3 protein: CATSSQDILATEAFF
CDR3 DNA: TGTGCCACGTCCAGCCAGGACATCCTCGCCACTGAAGCTTTCTTT
V gene: TRBV7-9
J gene: TRBJ1-1
D gene: .
clone size: .

CDR3 protein: CASSKTGWDEQFF
CDR3 DNA: TGTGCCAGTAGTAAGACAGGGTGGGATGAGCAGTTCTTC
V gene: TRBV19
J gene: TRBJ2-1
D gene: TRBD1
clone size: few

CDR3 protein: CASSYSGAGWADTQYF
CDR3 DNA: TGTGCCAGCAGTTACTCTGGTGCGGGATGGGCAGATACGCAGTATTTT
V gene: TRBV6-6
J gene: TRBJ2-3
D gene: .
clone size: .

CDR3 protein: CATSREGHNEQFF
CDR3 DNA: TGTGCCACCAGCAGAGAGGGGCACAATGAGCAGTTCTTC
V gene: TRBV15
J gene: TRBJ2-1
D gene: .
clone size: .

CDR3 protein: CASSEIVVQNTEAFF
CDR3 DNA: TGTGCCAGCAGTGAAATCGTAGTGCAGAACACTGAAGCTTTCTTT
V gene: TRBV6-1
J gene: TRBJ1-1
D gene: .
clone size: .

CDR3 protein: CAISGVIAGSSYNEQFF
CDR3 DNA: TGTGCCATCAGCGGAGTAATAGCGGGGAGCTCCTACAATGAGCAGTTCTTC
V gene: TRBV10-3
J gene: TRBJ2-1
D gene: TRBD2
clone size: .

CDR3 protein: CASSLDEGNEQFF
CDR3 DNA: TGTGCCAGCAGCCTCGATGAGGGAAATGAGCAGTTCTTC
V gene: TRBV7-8
J gene: TRBJ2-1
D gene: .
clone size: once

CDR3 protein: CASSAATSGAYEQYF
CDR3 DNA: TGTGCCAGTAGTGCCGCGACTAGCGGAGCATACGAGCAGTACTTC
V gene: TRBV19
J gene: TRBJ2-7
D gene: TRBD2
clone size: .